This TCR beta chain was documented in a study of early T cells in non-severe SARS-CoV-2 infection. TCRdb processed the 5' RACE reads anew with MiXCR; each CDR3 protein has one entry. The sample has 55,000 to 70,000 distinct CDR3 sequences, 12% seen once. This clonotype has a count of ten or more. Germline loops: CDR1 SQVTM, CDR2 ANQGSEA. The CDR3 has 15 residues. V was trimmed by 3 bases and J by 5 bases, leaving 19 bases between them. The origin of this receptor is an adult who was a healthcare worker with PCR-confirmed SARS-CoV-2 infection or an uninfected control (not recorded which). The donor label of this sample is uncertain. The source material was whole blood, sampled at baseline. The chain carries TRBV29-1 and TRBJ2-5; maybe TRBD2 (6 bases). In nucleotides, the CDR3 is TGCAGCGTTGACGGAGGGAGCCATCTCCAGGAGACCCAGTACTTC. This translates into CSVDGGSHLQETQYF.